The 28 T cell receptor beta chains in this list originate from one sample, sequenced in a study of T cell repertoires in cytomegalovirus infection. TCRdb re-called the reads with MiXCR, one entry per CDR3 protein. The sample records around 70,000 distinct CDR3 sequences, under 4.5% being singletons. The sequenced material came from PBMCs. All receptors derive from a human donor in good health (CMV status not recorded). Some clones in this sample may be carry-over from other donors' samples.

The rearrangement joins TRBV4-1 to TRBJ2-2; the D is unclear. The CDR3 extends over 15 amino acids. V was cut by 1 base and J by 8 bases, with 14 bases left in between. Germline-derived CDR1 and CDR2 are MGHRA and YSYEKL. The CDR3 bases are TGCGCCAGCAGCCAAGGGTTTACGGGTGATGGGGAGCTGTTTTTT. Translation: CASSQGFTGDGELFF.

A word on this clonotype: This sequence may be a read error, since a much larger clone differs from it by one base. The rearrangement joins TRBV10-3 to TRBJ2-7; 7 nucleotides match TRBD1. This CDR3 spans 13 amino acids. The V and J ends lost 7 bases and 7 bases, in that order; junction bases with no gene match: 10. Germline CDR1 reads ENHRY; CDR2 reads SYGVKD. CDR3 nucleotide sequence: TGTGCCATCATGGATTCAGTACAGGGGGAGCAGTACTTC. It translates to CAIMDSVQGEQYF.

This clonotype has a count of ten or more. The chain carries TRBV10-3 and TRBJ1-1, with D perhaps matching TRBD1 (6 bases). The ends were cut back, 6 bases at V and 4 bases at J, with 15 bases in the middle. The CDR3 runs to 14 residues. In germline, CDR1 is ENHRY, CDR2 SYGVKD. CDR3 nucleotides: TGTGCCATCAGCGACCACGCAGGGGCCACTGAAGCTTTCTTT. Translated, it gives CAISDHAGATEAFF.

This clonotype showed up many times. The rearrangement links TRBV4-2 to TRBJ2-1; D may correspond to TRBD1 or TRBD2 (5 bases each). The CDR3 loop spans 17 amino acids. The V and J ends lost 3 bases and 7 bases respectively, with 22 bases between them. The germline CDR1 and CDR2 sequences are LGHNA and YNFKEQ. The CDR3 bases are TGTGCCAGCAGCCAGACCGCCGCGGGCCAAGGGGCGAATGAGCAGTTCTTC. Its translation is CASSQTAAGQGANEQFF.

This clonotype was seen repeatedly, ten times or more. The DNA of the CDR3 is TGTGCCAGCAGTTACACCCTGGGGGGGGGCGAGACCCAGTACTTC. Protein sequence: CASSYTLGGGETQYF. J is TRBJ2-5 and V is TRBV6-8, with D perhaps TRBD2 (7 bases). The CDR3 is 15 amino acids. From germline, CDR1 is MNHGY and CDR2 SAAAGT. Between the trimmed V and J ends, which lost 2 bases and 5 bases, there was a span of 15 bases.

In its sample, this clonotype was seen many times. The V and J genes are TRBV7-3 and TRBJ2-3; 10 positions agree with TRBD2. CDR3 length: 15 amino acids. After removal of 5 bases from V and 2 bases from J, the junction contained 4 bases not matched to a gene. Looked up from germline, CDR1 is SGHTA and CDR2 is FQGTGA. In DNA form, the CDR3 reads TGTGCCAGCAGCCCTAGCGGGGGTTACACAGATACGCAGTATTTT. Translation gives CASSPSGGYTDTQYF. Full variable domain (missing parts from reference TRBV7-3 and TRBJ2-3): GAGVSQTPSNKVTEKGKYVELRCDPISGHTALYWYRQSLGQGPEFLIYFQGTGAADDSGLPNDRFFAVRPEGSVSTLKIQRTERGDSAVYLCASSPSGGYTDTQYFGPGTRLTVL.

This clonotype was detected ten times or more. Here the CDR3 reads CASSFDPPYEQYF. CDR3 DNA: TGTGCCAGCAGCTTCGACCCTCCTTACGAGCAGTACTTC. This chain joins TRBV7-2 and TRBJ2-7; D call uncertain. With 3 bases removed from V and 4 bases from J, the gap between germline ends came to 10 bases. Germline-derived CDR1 and CDR2 are SGHTA and FQGNSA. CDR3 length equals 13 residues.

There are many counts of this clonotype. The rearrangement uses TRBV11-3 and TRBJ2-1, with D perhaps matching TRBD2 (5 bases). CDR3 length: 15 residues. Per germline, CDR1 SGHNT and CDR2 YENEEA. V was clipped by 5 bases and J by 0 bases, with 11 bases between them. The CDR3 sequence is CASSKQRNSYNEQFF. CDR3 nucleotide sequence: TGTGCCAGCAGCAAGCAGCGGAACTCCTACAATGAGCAGTTCTTC.

This clonotype was counted ten times or more. V and J are TRBV15 and TRBJ2-3; D remains ambiguous. With 0 bases removed from V and 3 bases from J, the gap between germline ends came to 13 bases. The CDR3 totals 16 residues. Germline CDR1 LNHNV, CDR2 YYDKDF (reference sequence). CDR3 nucleotides: TGTGCCACCAGCAGAGATGGGCCCGTCCCTACAGATACGCAGTATTTT. Amino acid sequence: CATSRDGPVPTDTQYF.

This clonotype was seen repeatedly, ten times or more. The chain uses TRBV7-2 and TRBJ2-6; TRBD1 matches 7 bases. The ends lost 3 bases at V and 2 bases at J; junction bases unmatched: 1. Germline V lookup: CDR1 SGHTA, CDR2 FQGNSA. CDR3 length equals 15 residues. The chain's CDR3 is CASSFDRAGANVLTF. CDR3 bases: TGTGCCAGCAGCTTTGACAGGGCTGGGGCCAACGTCCTGACTTTC. Filled out from reference TRBV7-2 and TRBJ2-6, the complete variable domain reads GAGVSQSPSNKVTEKGKDVELRCDPISGHTALYWYRQSLGQGLEFLIYFQGNSAPDKSGLPSDRFSAERTGGSVSTLTIQRTQQEDSAVYLCASSFDRAGANVLTFGAGSRLTVL.

This clonotype was seen many times. The CDR3 is CASSPRPRGTDTQYF. In DNA form, the CDR3 reads TGTGCCAGCAGCCCCCGCCCCCGCGGCACAGATACGCAGTATTTT. This chain uses TRBV7-2 with TRBJ2-3; D not certain. V dropped 5 bases and J dropped 1 base, with 13 bases sitting between them. The CDR3 length is 15 residues. CDR1 SGHTA and CDR2 FQGNSA come from the germline V gene.

This clonotype was counted at least ten times. The chain links TRBV7-6 to TRBJ1-2; D possibly corresponds to TRBD1 (5 bases). The CDR3 has 14 amino acids. Deletions cut 2 bases from V and 6 bases from J, with 13 bases between. Per the germline V gene, CDR1 is SGHVS and CDR2 is FNYEAQ. The CDR3 loop reads CASSLNQGSNGYTF. CDR3 coding DNA: TGTGCCAGCAGCTTAAACCAGGGAAGTAATGGCTACACCTTC.

This clonotype occurred many times. The chain carries TRBV7-2 and TRBJ2-1, with D tentatively TRBD2 (6 bases). Trimming left V 5 bases short and J 6 bases short, with 11 bases between. This CDR3 region has 13 residues. Germline V gene lookup returns CDR1 SGHTA and CDR2 FQGNSA. CDR3 bases: TGTGCCAGCAGCCTGGGACTCCTCAATGAGCAGTTCTTC. Translation: CASSLGLLNEQFF. The full variable domain, in which reference TRBV7-2 and TRBJ2-1 provide the parts outside the CDR3, is GAGVSQSPSNKVTEKGKDVELRCDPISGHTALYWYRQSLGQGLEFLIYFQGNSAPDKSGLPSDRFSAERTGGSVSTLTIQRTQQEDSAVYLCASSLGLLNEQFFGPGTRLTVL.

This clonotype was picked up many times. The rearrangement links TRBV7-6 to TRBJ2-5; 10 positions match TRBD1. CDR1 and CDR2 (germline): SGHVS, FNYEAQ. This CDR3 spans 15 amino acids. J gave up 5 bases and V 4 bases, and 7 bases lay outside the gene matches. The CDR3 protein is CASSSRTGGRETQYF. The DNA for the CDR3 is TGTGCCAGCAGCTCCCGGACAGGGGGAAGGGAGACCCAGTACTTC.

This clonotype was observed many times. CDR3 region: CASSWQRGGTNEQFF. The CDR3 DNA follows: TGTGCCAGCAGCTGGCAGCGGGGGGGGACCAATGAGCAGTTCTTC. The gene calls are TRBV7-2 and TRBJ2-1, with 10 bases fitting TRBD2. The V and J ends lost 4 bases and 6 bases, in that order; junction bases with no gene match: 6. The CDR3 is 15 amino acids. The V gene's germline CDR1 is SGHTA and CDR2 FQGNSA.

This clonotype was recorded a few times. This sequence joins TRBV7-9 and TRBJ2-7, with 7 bases fitting TRBD2. V lost 5 bases and J lost 2; bases outside the gene matches: 12. The CDR3 extends over 16 amino acids. Looked up from germline, CDR1 is SEHNR and CDR2 is FQNEAQ (reference sequence). The CDR3 coding sequence is TGTGCCAGCAGCCGACAGTCGGGGGGAAGAACCTACGAGCAGTACTTC. Its translation: CASSRQSGGRTYEQYF. Filled out from reference TRBV7-9 and TRBJ2-7, the complete variable domain reads DTGVSQNPRHKITKRGQNVTFRCDPISEHNRLYWYRQTLGQGPEFLTYFQNEAQLEKSRLLSDRFSAERPKGSFSTLEIQRTEQGDSAMYLCASSRQSGGRTYEQYFGPGTRLTVT.

This clonotype was detected ten times or more. This chain links TRBV7-2 with TRBJ1-1; TRBD1 matches 9 bases. The ends lost 0 bases at V and 5 bases at J; junction bases unmatched: 4. Germline V gene sequence: CDR1 SGHTA, CDR2 FQGNSA. CDR3 length equals 15 residues. The chain's CDR3 is CASSLARGTGTEAFF. DNA for the CDR3: TGTGCCAGCAGCTTAGCGCGTGGGACAGGGACTGAAGCTTTCTTT.

This clonotype came up many times. The chain links TRBV7-2 to TRBJ1-1, with D unclear. The CDR3 is 15 amino acids. Trimming left V 2 bases short and J 5 bases short, with 15 bases between. Germline assignment: CDR1 SGHTA and CDR2 FQGNSA. Here the CDR3 DNA reads TGTGCCAGCAGCTTATCTCGGGTCGGGGTGACTGAAGCTTTCTTT. Its translation is CASSLSRVGVTEAFF. The full variable domain, in which reference TRBV7-2 and TRBJ1-1 provide the parts outside the CDR3, is GAGVSQSPSNKVTEKGKDVELRCDPISGHTALYWYRQSLGQGLEFLIYFQGNSAPDKSGLPSDRFSAERTGGSVSTLTIQRTQQEDSAVYLCASSLSRVGVTEAFFGQGTRLTVV.

Ten or more counts support this clonotype. The chain couples TRBV7-2 to TRBJ2-2; 13 bases fit TRBD2. The CDR3 spans 15 residues. Germline V lookup: CDR1 SGHTA, CDR2 FQGNSA. Trimming removed 6 bases from V and 6 bases from J; junction bases left unmatched: 4. The DNA of the CDR3 is TGTGCCAGCAGATCACTAGCGGGAGGGTCCGGGGAGCTGTTTTTT. The encoded protein is CASRSLAGGSGELFF. The full variable domain, with the rest looked up from reference TRBV7-2 and TRBJ2-2, is GAGVSQSPSNKVTEKGKDVELRCDPISGHTALYWYRQSLGQGLEFLIYFQGNSAPDKSGLPSDRFSAERTGGSVSTLTIQRTQQEDSAVYLCASRSLAGGSGELFFGEGSRLTVL.

In its sample, this clonotype was seen a few times. This rearrangement joins TRBV7-2 to TRBJ2-7; D possibly uses TRBD1 or TRBD2 (5 bases each). This CDR3 spans 14 amino acids. Germline lookup yields CDR1 SGHTA and CDR2 FQGNSA. Trimming stripped 1 base from V and 7 bases from J, with 14 bases between. The CDR3 DNA follows: TGTGCCAGCAGCTTAGTGAGGGACGAAAGGGAGCAGTACTTC. Its protein is CASSLVRDEREQYF.

This clonotype was observed at least ten times. The gene calls are TRBV5-5 and TRBJ2-1; no clear D. The V end lost 1 base, the J end lost 6 bases, and 5 bases lay between the germline ends. The CDR3 is 12 residues long. Germline-derived CDR1 and CDR2 are SGHKS and YYEKEE (reference sequence). The CDR3 protein is CASSLTFNEQFF. The CDR3 DNA reads as TGTGCCAGCAGCTTGACGTTCAATGAGCAGTTCTTC.

This sequence joins TRBV7-2 and TRBJ2-6, with TRBD2 matching over 10 bases. Trimming cost V 5 bases and J 0 bases; bases outside gene matches: 7. The germline V gene has CDR1 SGHTA and CDR2 FQGNSA. The CDR3 spans 18 residues. CDR3: CASSPGLAVISGANVLTF. DNA for the CDR3: TGTGCCAGCAGCCCCGGACTAGCGGTGATCTCTGGGGCCAACGTCCTGACTTTC.

This clonotype has ten or more counts. The V call is TRBV6-5, the J call TRBJ1-4; no definite D call. Germline CDR1 is MNHEY and CDR2 is SVGAGI. The CDR3 runs 12 residues. V lost 6 bases and J 10 bases, leaving 12 bases between the germline ends. The CDR3 coding sequence is TGTGCCAGCAGCCCCCCCGATGGAAAACTGTTTTTT. Its translation is CASSPPDGKLFF.

Of note for this clonotype: A much larger clone sits a single nucleotide away, making a read error possible. V is TRBV5-1 and J is TRBJ2-7, with D hard to call. Germline lookup yields CDR1 SGHRS and CDR2 YFSETQ. The CDR3 is 15 residues long. The CDR3 DNA reads TGCGCCAACAGCTCAAATCCAGTGACGAGCTACGAGCAGTACTTC. Its translation: CANSSNPVTSYEQYF.

This clonotype was recorded many times. CDR3 region: CASSWELAAYNEQFF. CDR3 nucleotide sequence: TGTGCCAGCAGCTGGGAGTTAGCGGCATACAATGAGCAGTTCTTC. The gene calls are TRBV7-2 and TRBJ2-1; D is perhaps TRBD2 (6 bases). V was shortened by 4 bases and J by 4 bases, with 14 bases between the two germline ends. The CDR3 contains 15 residues. From germline, CDR1 is SGHTA and CDR2 FQGNSA.

Ten or more counts support this clonotype. The chain has TRBV7-9 and TRBJ2-3, with 11 bases matching TRBD2. Looked up from germline, CDR1 is SEHNR and CDR2 is FQNEAQ (reference sequence). CDR3 size: 19 residues. Trimming at V came to 5 bases and at J to 2 bases, leaving 15 bases not matched to a gene. The CDR3 loop is CASSPRLPPLAGVTDTQYF. CDR3 sequence (DNA): TGTGCCAGCAGCCCCCGCCTCCCCCCACTAGCGGGGGTCACAGATACGCAGTATTTT.

This clonotype was seen once. This may be a read error, as it is one base from a much larger clone. The chain carries TRBV7-3 and TRBJ2-7; D may be TRBD1 (8 bases). The CDR3 totals 13 residues. CDR1 SGHTA and CDR2 FQGTGA come from the germline V gene. V was pared by 4 bases and J by 5 bases, with 12 bases between. CDR3: CASSSTGGDEQYF. The CDR3 DNA is TGTGCCAGCAGCTCTACAGGGGGGGACGAGCAGTACTTC.

This clonotype appeared many times. The chain joins TRBV7-2 to TRBJ2-7; D gene uncertain. Trimming left V 1 base short and J 2 bases short, with 9 bases between. The CDR3 is 14 amino acids. Germline CDR1 and CDR2: SGHTA and FQGNSA. In DNA, the CDR3 is TGTGCCAGCAGCTTAGGGGCTGATCCCTACGAGCAGTACTTC. Amino acids: CASSLGADPYEQYF. The variable domain in full, with the rest retrieved from reference TRBV7-2 and TRBJ2-7, is GAGVSQSPSNKVTEKGKDVELRCDPISGHTALYWYRQSLGQGLEFLIYFQGNSAPDKSGLPSDRFSAERTGGSVSTLTIQRTQQEDSAVYLCASSLGADPYEQYFGPGTRLTVT.